This T cell receptor beta chain is drawn from a study of PD-1 blockade in classical Hodgkin lymphoma. Noted time point: cycle 4 day 1 (C4D1), after more than five weeks of nivolumab. Each patient relapsed following autologous stem cell transplantation, and prior brentuximab vedotin exposure differed. Thawed PBMCs yielded CD4+ T cells through magnetic negative selection. Concerning this clone itself: Its antigen is currently unknown.

The CDR3 length is 14 residues. Deletions cut 6 bases from V and 0 bases from J, with 12 bases between. Germline V CDR1 and CDR2: MNHEY, SMNVEV (reference sequence). General observations from the study: Reported baseline diversity: healthy donors highest, relapsed/refractory patients lowest. Whereas CD4+ TCR diversity had risen significantly by C4D1, CD8+ TCR diversity had not. Prior therapy or disease activity may underlie the repertoire differences, whose causes remain undefined. Complete responders matched newly diagnosed patients in baseline diversity.

Profiled with immunoSEQ multiplex PCR; TCRdb holds only in-frame clones, not every one. The data contain about 5,000 clones, about 79% of them singletons. The sample was CD4+ T cells from blood, taken before the fourth cycle of nivolumab. This clonotype was obtained from a human donor with classical Hodgkin lymphoma. The V call is TRBV27, the J call TRBJ2-7, with D perhaps TRBD1 or TRBD2 (5 bases each). CDR3 amino acids: CASRWGITSYEQYF. CDR3 coding DNA: TGTGCCAGCAGATGGGGGATAACCTCCTACGAGCAGTACTTC.